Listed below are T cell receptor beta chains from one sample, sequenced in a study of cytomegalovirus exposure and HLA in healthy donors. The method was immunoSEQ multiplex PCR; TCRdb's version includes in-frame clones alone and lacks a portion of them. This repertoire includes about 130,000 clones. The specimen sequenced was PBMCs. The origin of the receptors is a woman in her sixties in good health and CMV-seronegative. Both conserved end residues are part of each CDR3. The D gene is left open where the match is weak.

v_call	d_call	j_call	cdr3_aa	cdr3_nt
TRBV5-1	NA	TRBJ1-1	CASSLTVGNTEAFF	TGCGCCAGCAGCTTAACAGTCGGGAACACTGAAGCTTTCTTT
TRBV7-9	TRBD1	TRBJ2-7	CASSLVRGQGRFTYEQYF	TGTGCCAGCAGCTTAGTAAGGGGACAGGGGCGATTCACCTACGAGCAGTACTTC
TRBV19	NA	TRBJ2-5	CARKTGPRETQYF	TGTGCCAGAAAAACAGGGCCAAGAGAGACCCAGTACTTC
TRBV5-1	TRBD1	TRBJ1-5	CASSLRGTGDQPQHF	TGCGCCAGCAGCTTGAGAGGGACAGGGGATCAGCCCCAGCATTTT
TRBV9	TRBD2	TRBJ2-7	CASSGGLADYEQYF	TGTGCCAGCAGTGGGGGACTAGCGGACTACGAGCAGTACTTC
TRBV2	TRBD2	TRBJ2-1	CASRGTSGSNEQFF	TGTGCCAGCAGAGGGACTAGCGGGAGTAATGAGCAGTTCTTC
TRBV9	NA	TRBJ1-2	CASSSSEGRRLLLYGYTF	TGTGCCAGCAGCTCCTCGGAGGGAAGACGACTATTACTCTATGGCTACACCTTC
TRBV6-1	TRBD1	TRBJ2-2	CASSWEGGANGELFF	TGTGCCAGCAGTTGGGAAGGGGGCGCGAACGGGGAGCTGTTTTTT
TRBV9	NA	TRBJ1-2	CASSSYGGRGNNYGYTF	TGTGCCAGCAGTTCCTATGGGGGGAGGGGCAATAACTATGGCTACACCTTC
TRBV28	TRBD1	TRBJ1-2	CATSFQGDYGYTF	TGTGCCACCAGTTTTCAGGGGGACTATGGCTACACCTTC
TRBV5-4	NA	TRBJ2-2	CASSSGGTDNTGELFF	TGTGCCAGCAGCTCGGGGGGGACAGATAACACCGGGGAGCTGTTTTTT
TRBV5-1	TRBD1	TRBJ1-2	CASSFLGTDNYGYTF	TGCGCCAGCAGCTTCTTAGGGACAGATAACTATGGCTACACCTTC
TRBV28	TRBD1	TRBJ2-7	CASGTGSTYEQYF	TGTGCCAGCGGGACAGGGTCCACCTACGAGCAGTACTTC
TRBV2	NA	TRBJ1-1	CASTATLNTEAFF	TGTGCCAGCACTGCTACCCTGAACACTGAAGCTTTCTTT
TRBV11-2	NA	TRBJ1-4	CASSRGQEEKLFF	TGTGCCAGCAGCCGAGGGCAGGAAGAAAAACTGTTTTTT
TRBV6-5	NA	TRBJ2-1	CASSYGLIYNEQFF	TGTGCCAGCAGTTACGGACTCATCTACAATGAGCAGTTCTTC
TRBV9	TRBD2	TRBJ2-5	CASSEGLAGLETQYF	TGTGCCAGCAGCGAGGGACTAGCGGGATTGGAGACCCAGTACTTC
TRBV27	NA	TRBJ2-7	CASSWGVSYEQYF	TGTGCCAGCAGTTGGGGGGTGTCCTACGAGCAGTACTTC
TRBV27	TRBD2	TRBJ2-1	CASTWVAGRDEQFF	TGTGCCAGCACCTGGGTAGCGGGACGGGATGAGCAGTTCTTC
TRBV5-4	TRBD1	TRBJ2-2	CASSYQGQARSNTGELFF	TGTGCCAGCAGCTACCAAGGACAGGCCCGTTCGAACACCGGGGAGCTGTTTTTT
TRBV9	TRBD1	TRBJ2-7	CASSIEDRAHSYEQYF	TGTGCCAGCAGCATCGAGGACAGGGCCCACTCCTACGAGCAGTACTTC
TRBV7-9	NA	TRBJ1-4	CASSLVSGWEEKLFF	TGTGCCAGCAGCTTAGTATCCGGGTGGGAGGAAAAACTGTTTTTT
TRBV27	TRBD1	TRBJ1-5	CASTPLKRGQLNNQPQHF	TGTGCCAGCACCCCCCTAAAACGGGGACAGCTTAATAATCAGCCCCAGCATTTT
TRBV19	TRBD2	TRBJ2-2	CASSIETSGRAGSGELFF	TGTGCCAGTAGTATTGAGACTAGCGGGAGGGCCGGTAGCGGGGAGCTGTTTTTT
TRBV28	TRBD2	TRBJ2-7	CASSLPSGRGHEQYF	TGTGCCAGCAGTTTACCTAGCGGAAGAGGACACGAGCAGTACTTC
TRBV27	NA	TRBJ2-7	CASSPPGKYEQYF	TGTGCCAGCAGTCCCCCAGGGAAGTACGAGCAGTACTTC
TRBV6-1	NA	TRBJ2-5	CASSEGQGGETQYF	TGTGCCAGCAGTGAAGGACAGGGAGGAGAGACCCAGTACTTC
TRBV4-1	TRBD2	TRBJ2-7	CASSQVGLADYEQYF	TGCGCCAGCAGCCAAGTGGGGCTAGCGGATTACGAGCAGTACTTC
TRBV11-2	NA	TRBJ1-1	CASSLNGRLEAFF	TGTGCCAGCAGCTTAAACGGCCGCCTAGAGGCTTTCTTT
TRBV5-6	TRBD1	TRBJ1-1	CASSLTGAGTEAFF	TGTGCCAGCAGCTTAACAGGGGCTGGCACTGAAGCTTTCTTT
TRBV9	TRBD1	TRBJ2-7	CASSVATGSYEQYF	TGTGCCAGCAGCGTAGCGACAGGGTCCTACGAGCAGTACTTC
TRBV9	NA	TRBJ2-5	CASSVGGETQYF	TGTGCCAGCAGCGTAGGAGGAGAGACCCAGTACTTC
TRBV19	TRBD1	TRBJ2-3	CASSMSGGPDTQYF	TGTGCCAGTAGTATGTCAGGGGGCCCAGATACGCAGTATTTT
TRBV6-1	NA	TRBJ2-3	CASSVHQGSSTDTQYF	TGTGCCAGCAGTGTCCACCAGGGATCTAGCACAGATACGCAGTATTTT
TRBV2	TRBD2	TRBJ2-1	CASRIAGVLINEQFF	TGTGCCAGCAGGATAGCGGGAGTGCTTATCAATGAGCAGTTCTTC
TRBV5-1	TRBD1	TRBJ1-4	CASSTGGREKLFF	TGCGCCAGCAGCACAGGGGGCCGGGAAAAACTGTTTTTT